Sequencing of this TCR beta chain was carried out in a study of blood T cell repertoires in COVID-19. In the study overall: Whether acute or convalescent, the COVID-19 samples came from the United States, Italy and Spain. Sources were T cells, B-cell-depleted T cells, or PBMCs; the material itself was cDNA or gDNA.

V was clipped by 3 bases and J by 4 bases; unmatched bases: 9. Germline V gives CDR1 SGDLS, CDR2 YYNGEE. The CDR3 covers 17 residues. Per the original data handling: It was from reference gene primer amplification that nucleated cell counts were estimated. Here immunoSEQ multiplex PCR was the method, and the copy in TCRdb shows in-frame clones only, minus some. V and J calls and clone size come straight from that table; D and trimming were deduced from the DNA. The sample lists about 160,000 clones; approximately 80% were seen once. The material sequenced was peripheral blood. This receptor was taken from a woman of 80 years or more with acute or convalescent COVID-19. The chain recombines TRBV9 with TRBJ1-6, with 8 bases that match TRBD1. The CDR3 sequence is CASSGQDREDYNSPLHF. The CDR3 DNA sequence: TGTGCCAGCAGCGGACAGGACAGGGAGGATTATAATTCACCCCTCCACTTT.